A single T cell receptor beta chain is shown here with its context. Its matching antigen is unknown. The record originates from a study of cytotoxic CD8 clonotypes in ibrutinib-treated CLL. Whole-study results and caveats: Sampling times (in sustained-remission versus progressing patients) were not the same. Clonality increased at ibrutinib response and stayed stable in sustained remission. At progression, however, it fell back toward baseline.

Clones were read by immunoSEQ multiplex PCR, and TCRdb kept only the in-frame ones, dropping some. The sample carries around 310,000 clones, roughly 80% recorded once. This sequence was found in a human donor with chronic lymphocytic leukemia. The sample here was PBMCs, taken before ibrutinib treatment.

The CDR3 DNA reads TGTGCCAGCAGCCTCTCGGGCGGATCCTACAATGAGCAGTTCTTC. It is translated as CASSLSGGSYNEQFF. V and J are TRBV9 and TRBJ2-1; D remains ambiguous. The CDR3 is 15 residues long. The V gene lost 4 bases and the J gene lost 1 base, with 12 bases spanning the gap. Germline assignment: CDR1 SGDLS and CDR2 YYNGEE.